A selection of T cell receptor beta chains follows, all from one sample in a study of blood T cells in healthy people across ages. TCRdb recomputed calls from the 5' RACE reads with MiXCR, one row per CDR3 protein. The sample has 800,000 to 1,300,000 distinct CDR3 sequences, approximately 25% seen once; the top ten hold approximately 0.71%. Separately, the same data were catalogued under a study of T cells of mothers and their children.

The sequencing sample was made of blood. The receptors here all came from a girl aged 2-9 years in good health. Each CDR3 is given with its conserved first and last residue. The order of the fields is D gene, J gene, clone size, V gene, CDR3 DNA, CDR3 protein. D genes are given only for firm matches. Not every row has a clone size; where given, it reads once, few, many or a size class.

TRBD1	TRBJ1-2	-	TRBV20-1	TGCAGTGCCGAACCGCAAATCGACAGGGGAGATGGCTACACCTTC	CSAEPQIDRGDGYTF
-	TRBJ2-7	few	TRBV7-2	TGTGCCAGCACTCCTGCTCGGGGAGCCTACTACGAGCAGTACTTC	CASTPARGAYYEQYF
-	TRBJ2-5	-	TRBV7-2	TGTGCCAGCAGCACCCAACCAGGGTCCCAAGAGACCCAGTACTTC	CASSTQPGSQETQYF
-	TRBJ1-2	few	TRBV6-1	TGTGCCAGCAGTGACGAAATATCAAGCCCCCGGGGTACCTTC	CASSDEISSPRGTF
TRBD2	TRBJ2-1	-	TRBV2	TGTGCCAGCAGTAATTTGCGGGAGGGCTACAATGAGCAGTTCTTC	CASSNLREGYNEQFF
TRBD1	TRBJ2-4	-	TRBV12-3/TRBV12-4	TGTGCCAGCAGTCACGCCGCCCAGCAGGGGGTAGCCAAAAACATTCAGTACTTC	CASSHAAQQGVAKNIQYF
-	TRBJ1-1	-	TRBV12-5	TGTGCTAGTGCGTGGGGCGGGACTGAAGCTTTCTTT	CASAWGGTEAFF
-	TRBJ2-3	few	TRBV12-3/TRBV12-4	TGTGCCAGCAGTTTAGTCGGCGGGTTAGATACGCAGTATTTT	CASSLVGGLDTQYF
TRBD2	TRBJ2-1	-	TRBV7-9	TGTGCCAGCAGCTCCCTAGCGGACCTCTCCTACAATGAGCAGTTCTTC	CASSSLADLSYNEQFF
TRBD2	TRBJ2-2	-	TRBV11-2	TGTGCCAGCAGCAGACTAGCGGGAGTGATGGCCGGGGAGCTGTTTTTT	CASSRLAGVMAGELFF
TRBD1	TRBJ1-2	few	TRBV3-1	TGTGCCAGCAGCCAAGCGCGGGACAGCCTGTATGGCTACACCTTC	CASSQARDSLYGYTF
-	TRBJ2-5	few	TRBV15	TGTGCCACCAGCAGCAGGATCAGGGAAGAGACCCAGTACTTC	CATSSRIREETQYF
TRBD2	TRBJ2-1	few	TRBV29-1	TGCAGCGCCTCTGGCCAACTAGCGGGGGGATACAATGAGCAGTTCTTC	CSASGQLAGGYNEQFF
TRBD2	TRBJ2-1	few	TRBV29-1	TGCAGCGTTACTAGCGGGAGGGGTAACAATGAGCAGTTCTTC	CSVTSGRGNNEQFF
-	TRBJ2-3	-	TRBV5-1	TGCGCCAGCAGCTTGTCTCGGTCTAAAGATACGCAGTATTTT	CASSLSRSKDTQYF
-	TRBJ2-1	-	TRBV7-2	TGTGCCAGCAGCCAACCCCCAGGTTGCAATGAGCAGTTCTTC	CASSQPPGCNEQFF
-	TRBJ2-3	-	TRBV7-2	TGTGCCAGCAGCGAACCTTTTGGGGGGGCATCTGATACGCAGTATTTT	CASSEPFGGASDTQYF
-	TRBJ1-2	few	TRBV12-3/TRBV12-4	TGTGCCAGCCCCGAGGACTCCATCTTTAACTATGGCTACACCTTC	CASPEDSIFNYGYTF
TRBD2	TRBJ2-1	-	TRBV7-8	TGTGCCAGCAGCCCGTCCTTGGCGGGGGGTTTCAATGAGCAGTTCTTC	CASSPSLAGGFNEQFF
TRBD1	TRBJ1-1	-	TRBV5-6	TGTGCCAGCAGCTCGGGACAGGCGGCTGAAGCTTTCTTT	CASSSGQAAEAFF
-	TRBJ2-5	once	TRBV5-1	TGCGCCAGCAGCTTGGGGGGCAGCGGACAAGAGACCCAGTACTTC	CASSLGGSGQETQYF
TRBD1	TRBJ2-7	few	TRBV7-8	TGTGCCAGCAGCCCAGGGTCGGGACAGGGCTACGAGCAGTACTTC	CASSPGSGQGYEQYF
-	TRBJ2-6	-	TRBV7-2	TGTGCCAGCAGCTTACCTGGTTTTTCTGGGGCCAACGTCCTGACTTTC	CASSLPGFSGANVLTF
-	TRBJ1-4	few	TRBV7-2	TGTGCCAGCAGCTTAGAGTACGCGGTAGCTAATGAAAAACTGTTTTTT	CASSLEYAVANEKLFF
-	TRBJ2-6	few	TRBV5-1	TGCGCCAGCGGCGCGAGGAACCGCTCATCTGGGGCCAACGTCCTGACTTTC	CASGARNRSSGANVLTF
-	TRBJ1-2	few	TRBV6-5	TGTGCCAGCAGCGCACAGGGAGCCCCCTATGGCTACACCTTC	CASSAQGAPYGYTF
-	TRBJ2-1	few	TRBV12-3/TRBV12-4	TGTGCCAGCAGTTTCTTGAGCAGGAGCGATGAGCAGTTCTTC	CASSFLSRSDEQFF
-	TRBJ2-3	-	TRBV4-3	TGCGCCAGCAGCCAAGAGCAGGTAGATACGCAGTATTTT	CASSQEQVDTQYF
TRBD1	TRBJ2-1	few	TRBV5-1	TGCGCCAGCAGCTTGGGGACAGGTTTCTCCTACAATGAGCAGTTCTTC	CASSLGTGFSYNEQFF
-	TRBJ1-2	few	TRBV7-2	TGTGCCAGCCCCTCCGGGACACGCTATGGCTACACCTTC	CASPSGTRYGYTF
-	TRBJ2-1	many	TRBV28	TGTGCCAGCAGTTTACAGGACAATGAGCAGTTCTTC	CASSLQDNEQFF
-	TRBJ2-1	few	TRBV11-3	TGTGCCAGCAGCCCGAACTTCGACCTCTCCTACAATGAGCAGTTCTTC	CASSPNFDLSYNEQFF
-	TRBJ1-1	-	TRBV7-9	TGTGCCAGCAGCTCCTTGCCCTATTCGAACACTGAAGCTTTCTTT	CASSSLPYSNTEAFF
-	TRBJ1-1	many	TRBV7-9	TGTGCCAGCAGCTTATTTGGGAACACTGAAGCTTTCTTT	CASSLFGNTEAFF
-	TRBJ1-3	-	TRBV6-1	TGTGCCACCGGCCTACACCGGGACACCGTCTCTGGAAACACCATATATTTT	CATGLHRDTVSGNTIYF
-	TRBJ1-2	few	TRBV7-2	TGTGCCAGCAGCCAGGAAGTAGGGGACTACGGCTACACCTTC	CASSQEVGDYGYTF
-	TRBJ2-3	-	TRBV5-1	TGTGCCAGCAGCTTTGAGGATACGCAGTATTTT	CASSFEDTQYF
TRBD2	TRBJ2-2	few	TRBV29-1	TGCAGCGTTGGGCGGGAGACCGGGGAGCTGTTTTTT	CSVGRETGELFF
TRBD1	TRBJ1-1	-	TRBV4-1	TGCGCCAGCAGCCAAGGGTATCTAGCTTCGGGACAGGGCTCTCTTGAAGCTTTCTTT	CASSQGYLASGQGSLEAFF
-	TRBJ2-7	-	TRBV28	TGTGCCAGCAGTCCGATACTCGCAGGGTTCGAGCAGTACTTC	CASSPILAGFEQYF
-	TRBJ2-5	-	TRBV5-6	TGTGCCAGCAGCCCCGGGGGCCTGGAAGAGCAGTACTTC	CASSPGGLEEQYF
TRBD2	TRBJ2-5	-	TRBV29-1	TGCAGCGCGGAGCACGTATTCGGGGGGGAGACCCAGTACTTC	CSAEHVFGGETQYF
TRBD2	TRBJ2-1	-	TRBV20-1	TGCAGTGCTCCTAGCGGGAGGGCCAAAGAGCAGTTCTTC	CSAPSGRAKEQFF
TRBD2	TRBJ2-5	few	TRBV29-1	TGCAGCGTTGTCCTAGCGGGAGGGGGTGAGACCCAGTACTTC	CSVVLAGGGETQYF
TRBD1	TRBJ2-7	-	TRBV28	TGTGCCAGCATTCCGAGGGACAGGCCATACGAGCAGTACTTC	CASIPRDRPYEQYF
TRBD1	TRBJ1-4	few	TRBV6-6	TGTGCCAGCAGAGGACAGGACGCAACTAATGAAAAACTGTTTTTT	CASRGQDATNEKLFF
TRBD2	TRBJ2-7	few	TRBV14	TGTGCCAGCAGCCGCGGGACTACGCAGTACTTC	CASSRGTTQYF
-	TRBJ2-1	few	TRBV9	TGTGCCAGCAGCGGACAAAACGGTCCCATTGGCAACAATGAGCAGTTCTTC	CASSGQNGPIGNNEQFF
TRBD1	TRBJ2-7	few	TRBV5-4	TGTGCCAGCAGCACCCGACCTCGGACAGGGCTCAACGAGCAGTACTTC	CASSTRPRTGLNEQYF
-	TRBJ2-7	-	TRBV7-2	TGTGCCAGCAGCAACGAGGGCCTGCGGTACTTC	CASSNEGLRYF
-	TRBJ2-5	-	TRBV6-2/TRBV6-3	TGTGCCAGCAGTTACCGGGGGGCGGCGGAAGAGACCCAGTACTTC	CASSYRGAAEETQYF
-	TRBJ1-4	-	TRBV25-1	TGTGCCAGCGTTGGGGAAAAACTGTTTTTT	CASVGEKLFF